These T cell receptor beta chains were read from a single sample in a study of CD8+ T cells in alopecia areata. Generated by immunoSEQ multiplex PCR, the TCRdb table keeps only in-frame clones and is missing some. The repertoire holds about 300,000 clones, with over 45% as singletons. The starting material was CD4+ T cells sorted from blood, obtained at week 24, from a patient treated with tofacitinib. These TCRs come from a human donor with alopecia areata. Both conserved end residues are part of each CDR3. Fields, in order: D gene, J gene, clone size, V gene, CDR3 DNA, CDR3 protein. The D gene is left open where the match is weak. Expanded clones are given a class, and other clones once, few, many or no size at all.

D gene: .
J gene: TRBJ2-2
clone size: .
V gene: TRBV9
CDR3 DNA: TGTGCCAGCAGCGTAGAGTTCCGGGCCTCCGGGGAGCTGTTTTTT
CDR3 protein: CASSVEFRASGELFF

D gene: .
J gene: TRBJ2-7
clone size: .
V gene: TRBV28
CDR3 DNA: TGTGCCAGCAGTCCACGCCACGGAACCTCCTACGAGCAGTACTTC
CDR3 protein: CASSPRHGTSYEQYF

D gene: .
J gene: TRBJ1-1
clone size: .
V gene: TRBV30
CDR3 DNA: TGTGCCTGGACCCCGATGGGGCAGTGGCCTGAAGCTTTCTTT
CDR3 protein: CAWTPMGQWPEAFF

D gene: TRBD1
J gene: TRBJ2-7
clone size: few
V gene: TRBV9
CDR3 DNA: TGTGCCAGCAGCCCCCACAGGGGATACGAGCAGTACTTC
CDR3 protein: CASSPHRGYEQYF

D gene: TRBD1
J gene: TRBJ1-2
clone size: .
V gene: TRBV2
CDR3 DNA: TGTGCCAGCAGTAAGGGGGCAATCGACTATGGCTACACCTTC
CDR3 protein: CASSKGAIDYGYTF

D gene: .
J gene: TRBJ1-1
clone size: .
V gene: TRBV30
CDR3 DNA: TGTGCCCAGAATGAACAGGCACACACTGAAGCTTTCTTT
CDR3 protein: CAQNEQAHTEAFF

D gene: .
J gene: TRBJ1-4
clone size: few
V gene: TRBV7-9
CDR3 DNA: TGTGCCAGCAGCCCTTGGACAGCAACTAATGAAAAACTGTTTTTT
CDR3 protein: CASSPWTATNEKLFF

D gene: .
J gene: TRBJ1-5
clone size: .
V gene: TRBV13
CDR3 DNA: TGTGCCAGCAGCTTAGGGGGCGTGGGCAATCAGCCCCAGCATTTT
CDR3 protein: CASSLGGVGNQPQHF

D gene: .
J gene: TRBJ2-7
clone size: .
V gene: TRBV5-1
CDR3 DNA: TGCGCCAGCCGAGGGAGCGGGTTCCACGAGCAGTACTTC
CDR3 protein: CASRGSGFHEQYF

D gene: TRBD1
J gene: TRBJ2-7
clone size: few
V gene: TRBV29-1
CDR3 DNA: TGCAGCGGGTGGGACAGGGGTAACGAGCAGTACTTC
CDR3 protein: CSGWDRGNEQYF

D gene: .
J gene: TRBJ1-5
clone size: .
V gene: TRBV19
CDR3 DNA: TGTGCCAGTAAGGCCGGGACACCGTTTGGGGATCAGCCCCAGCATTTT
CDR3 protein: CASKAGTPFGDQPQHF

D gene: .
J gene: TRBJ2-3
clone size: .
V gene: TRBV29-1
CDR3 DNA: TGCAGCGTTGATGGGACAGATACGCAGTATTTT
CDR3 protein: CSVDGTDTQYF

D gene: .
J gene: TRBJ1-3
clone size: .
V gene: TRBV30
CDR3 DNA: TGTGCCTGGGCGCCGATCGGAAACACCATATATTTT
CDR3 protein: CAWAPIGNTIYF

D gene: .
J gene: TRBJ1-5
clone size: .
V gene: TRBV2
CDR3 DNA: TGTGCCAGCAGCAGGGAGAGCAATCAGCCCCAGCATTTT
CDR3 protein: CASSRESNQPQHF

D gene: TRBD1
J gene: TRBJ1-2
clone size: .
V gene: TRBV30
CDR3 DNA: TGTGCCTGGGGTCGGGACAGCTATGGCTACACCTTC
CDR3 protein: CAWGRDSYGYTF

D gene: .
J gene: TRBJ2-1
clone size: .
V gene: TRBV30
CDR3 DNA: TGTGCCTGGAGTGCCCGCTCCTACAATGAGCAGTTCTTC
CDR3 protein: CAWSARSYNEQFF

D gene: .
J gene: TRBJ1-2
clone size: .
V gene: TRBV6-5
CDR3 DNA: TGTGCCAGCAGTTACTCGACCGGAGCCTATGGCTACACCTTC
CDR3 protein: CASSYSTGAYGYTF

D gene: TRBD2
J gene: TRBJ2-3
clone size: .
V gene: TRBV30
CDR3 DNA: TGTGCCTGGAGTGGCGGGACTAGCGGAAGCACAGATACGCAGTATTTT
CDR3 protein: CAWSGGTSGSTDTQYF

D gene: TRBD2
J gene: TRBJ2-5
clone size: .
V gene: TRBV4-2
CDR3 DNA: TGTGCCAGCAGCCAAGATCAAAGGACTAGGGAGACCCAGTACTTC
CDR3 protein: CASSQDQRTRETQYF

D gene: .
J gene: TRBJ2-3
clone size: .
V gene: TRBV7-3
CDR3 DNA: TGTGCCAGCAGCCAGAGCGGGAGCACAGATACGCAGTATTTT
CDR3 protein: CASSQSGSTDTQYF

D gene: TRBD2
J gene: TRBJ2-1
clone size: .
V gene: TRBV30
CDR3 DNA: TGTGCCTGGAGTGAGCTAGCGGGGGGGCTTACGTTCTTC
CDR3 protein: CAWSELAGGLTFF

D gene: .
J gene: TRBJ2-6
clone size: .
V gene: TRBV5-1
CDR3 DNA: TGCGCCAGCAGCTACCCTGTCGACCCTGGGGCCAACGTCCTGACTTTC
CDR3 protein: CASSYPVDPGANVLTF

D gene: TRBD1
J gene: TRBJ2-7
clone size: once
V gene: TRBV4-2
CDR3 DNA: TGTGCCAGCAGCCACACAGGGGAATACGAGCAGTACTTC
CDR3 protein: CASSHTGEYEQYF

D gene: .
J gene: TRBJ1-5
clone size: .
V gene: TRBV19
CDR3 DNA: TGTGCCAGTAGTATAAGCAGGGTTGGACAGCCCCAGCATTTT
CDR3 protein: CASSISRVGQPQHF

D gene: .
J gene: TRBJ2-6
clone size: .
V gene: TRBV30
CDR3 DNA: TGTGCCTGGAGACCCCCCCCTGACAGTCCCTCTGGGGCCAACGTCCTGACTTTC
CDR3 protein: CAWRPPPDSPSGANVLTF

D gene: .
J gene: TRBJ1-2
clone size: .
V gene: TRBV7-2
CDR3 DNA: TGTGCCAGCAGCCCTTTCCAGGACTATGGCTACACCTTC
CDR3 protein: CASSPFQDYGYTF

D gene: TRBD2
J gene: TRBJ2-1
clone size: .
V gene: TRBV14
CDR3 DNA: TGTGCCAGCAGCCACCGATTCGTCCGTAGGCGGGGGGTGGTCAGGGAGCAGTTCTTC
CDR3 protein: CASSHRFVRRRGVVREQFF

D gene: .
J gene: TRBJ1-1
clone size: .
V gene: TRBV19
CDR3 DNA: TGTGCCAGTTTAATGAACACTGAAGCTTTCTTT
CDR3 protein: CASLMNTEAFF

D gene: TRBD1
J gene: TRBJ1-6
clone size: .
V gene: TRBV9
CDR3 DNA: TGTGCCAGCAGCGTAGACAGGGGACTCTATAATTCACCCCTCCACTTT
CDR3 protein: CASSVDRGLYNSPLHF

D gene: TRBD1
J gene: TRBJ2-7
clone size: few
V gene: TRBV5-1
CDR3 DNA: TGCGCCAGCAGCTTGACAGGGGGCAATTACGAGCAGTACTTC
CDR3 protein: CASSLTGGNYEQYF

D gene: .
J gene: TRBJ2-1
clone size: few
V gene: TRBV2
CDR3 DNA: TGTGCCAGCAGTACAGTTGGGCAGTTCTTC
CDR3 protein: CASSTVGQFF

D gene: TRBD2
J gene: TRBJ2-5
clone size: .
V gene: TRBV18
CDR3 DNA: TGTGCCAGCTCACCACAAGACGGGGGGAACGGAGAGACCCAGTACTTC
CDR3 protein: CASSPQDGGNGETQYF

D gene: TRBD1
J gene: TRBJ2-7
clone size: .
V gene: TRBV5-1
CDR3 DNA: TGCGCCAGCAGCTTGGGAGGGGGCTTGTGGGCCCCCACGAGATACGAGCAGTACTTC
CDR3 protein: CASSLGGGLWAPTRYEQYF

D gene: TRBD2
J gene: TRBJ2-1
clone size: .
V gene: TRBV29-1
CDR3 DNA: TGCAGCGTTAGACTAGCGGGGGGGCCTAGGGATGAGCAGTTCTTC
CDR3 protein: CSVRLAGGPRDEQFF

D gene: TRBD1
J gene: TRBJ1-5
clone size: .
V gene: TRBV7-2
CDR3 DNA: TGTGCCAGCAGCCCCCAGGGGGTCGGCAATCAGCCCCAGCATTTT
CDR3 protein: CASSPQGVGNQPQHF

D gene: .
J gene: TRBJ2-2
clone size: few
V gene: TRBV5-1
CDR3 DNA: TGCGCCAGCAGCTTGCTCGATCCGAGCGGGGAGCTGTTTTTT
CDR3 protein: CASSLLDPSGELFF

D gene: .
J gene: TRBJ2-7
clone size: .
V gene: TRBV28
CDR3 DNA: TGTGCCAGCAGTCAAACTCCGACCTACGAGCAGTACTTC
CDR3 protein: CASSQTPTYEQYF

D gene: .
J gene: TRBJ2-3
clone size: .
V gene: TRBV7-2
CDR3 DNA: TGTGCCAGCAGCAACCCTCGGACACCAGGCACGCAGTATTTT
CDR3 protein: CASSNPRTPGTQYF

D gene: TRBD2
J gene: TRBJ2-5
clone size: .
V gene: TRBV11-1
CDR3 DNA: TGTGCCAGCACCGGCCAGGGACTAGTCCAGTACTTC
CDR3 protein: CASTGQGLVQYF

D gene: TRBD2
J gene: TRBJ2-4
clone size: .
V gene: TRBV4-1
CDR3 DNA: TGCGCCAGCAGCCAAGGGCATGCGGGGGGGCCCACCAAAAACATTCAGTACTTC
CDR3 protein: CASSQGHAGGPTKNIQYF

D gene: .
J gene: TRBJ2-1
clone size: few
V gene: TRBV11-2
CDR3 DNA: TGTGCCAGCAGCTCAGACACCCCAAATGAGCAGTTCTTC
CDR3 protein: CASSSDTPNEQFF

D gene: .
J gene: TRBJ2-6
clone size: few
V gene: TRBV4-3
CDR3 DNA: TGCGCCAGCACCTCGGTTGGCTCTGGGGCCAACGTCCTGACTTTC
CDR3 protein: CASTSVGSGANVLTF

D gene: .
J gene: TRBJ2-3
clone size: .
V gene: TRBV15
CDR3 DNA: TGTGCCACCAGCAGAGGAGCGGCCACAGATACGCAGTATTTT
CDR3 protein: CATSRGAATDTQYF

D gene: .
J gene: TRBJ2-3
clone size: .
V gene: TRBV11-2
CDR3 DNA: TGTGCCAGCACCTTTCTGGGTCTTGGCACAGATACGCAGTATTTT
CDR3 protein: CASTFLGLGTDTQYF

D gene: .
J gene: TRBJ2-7
clone size: .
V gene: TRBV15
CDR3 DNA: TGTGCCACCAGCAGAGGTGAGGTATACGAGCAGTACTTC
CDR3 protein: CATSRGEVYEQYF

D gene: .
J gene: TRBJ1-2
clone size: .
V gene: TRBV5-4
CDR3 DNA: TGTGCCAGCAGCCACGGGACTCCAGGCGACTATGGCTACACCTTC
CDR3 protein: CASSHGTPGDYGYTF

D gene: TRBD2
J gene: TRBJ2-1
clone size: few
V gene: TRBV7-9
CDR3 DNA: TGTGCCAGCAGCTTAGCAGGGAGCGGGGCGAACAATGAGCAGTTCTTC
CDR3 protein: CASSLAGSGANNEQFF

D gene: TRBD2
J gene: TRBJ2-5
clone size: .
V gene: TRBV7-2
CDR3 DNA: TGTGCCAGCAGCTTAGGCGGGGGGTTAGGGGCCCAGTACTTC
CDR3 protein: CASSLGGGLGAQYF

D gene: TRBD2
J gene: TRBJ2-2
clone size: .
V gene: TRBV11-2
CDR3 DNA: TGTGCCAGCAGATCGCCGGGCCGTCGGGGGGCGAACACCGGGGAGCTGTTTTTT
CDR3 protein: CASRSPGRRGANTGELFF